One sample yielded the 24 T cell receptor beta chains listed below, sequenced in a study of T cells in Graves' hyperthyroidism and ophthalmopathy. Authors of the study amplified TCR beta CDR3 regions from RNA transcripts. Carried out on the TCR CDR3, a first-round RT-PCR used the HTBI primer set. TCRdb reprocessed the multiplex PCR reads via MiXCR and lists one record per CDR3 protein. The profile shows roughly 300,000 distinct CDR3 sequences, roughly 13% of them singletons. Material for sequencing was blood. These receptors all come from a woman between 25 and 40 years old with Graves' hyperthyroidism.

This clonotype was counted ten times or more. The J gene is TRBJ1-1, the V gene TRBV3-1; 7 bases line up with TRBD1. The CDR3 contains 15 residues. Trimming at V came to 4 bases and at J to 2 bases, leaving 7 bases not matched to a gene. From germline, CDR1 is LGHDT and CDR2 YNNKEL (reference sequence). The CDR3 nucleotides read TGTGCCAGCAGCCCGGAGGGGGCAAGAAACACTGAAGCTTTCTTT. Encoded protein: CASSPEGARNTEAFF.

This clonotype was seen repeatedly, ten times or more. The chain recombines TRBV6-1 with TRBJ2-7, with D unresolved. The CDR3 length is 14 residues. Per germline, CDR1 MNHNS and CDR2 SASEGT. Trimming stripped 3 bases from V and 0 bases from J, with 9 bases between. The CDR3 sequence: CASSDSLTSYEQYF. In nucleotides, the CDR3 is TGTGCCAGCAGTGACAGCCTGACCTCCTACGAGCAGTACTTC.

At least ten counts were recorded for this clonotype. The chain links TRBV28 to TRBJ2-7; 13 nucleotides line up with TRBD2. Germline V gene data show CDR1 as MDHEN and CDR2 as SYDVKM. This CDR3 is 16 amino acids long. Unmatched junction bases numbered 10, after V lost 8 bases and J lost 3 bases. This CDR3 is CASGTSGRAINYEQYF. CDR3 DNA: TGTGCCAGCGGAACTAGCGGGAGGGCCATCAACTACGAGCAGTACTTC.

Many counts were recorded for this clonotype. The CDR3 protein is CASSRPRETQYF. The CDR3 DNA is TGTGCCAGCAGCAGACCGAGAGAGACCCAGTACTTC. The chain recombines TRBV7-2 with TRBJ2-5; D is undetermined. V was shortened by 5 bases and J by 4 bases, with 8 bases between the two germline ends. Germline V gives CDR1 SGHTA, CDR2 FQGNSA. CDR3 length: 12 amino acids.

This clonotype was counted a few times. This chain connects TRBV7-2 to TRBJ1-3; D unclear. Germline lookup yields CDR1 SGHTA and CDR2 FQGNSA. Trimming removed 4 bases from V and 0 bases from J, with 13 bases in between. This CDR3 is built from 16 residues. In DNA, the CDR3 is TGTGCCAGCAGCTCGACGGACGGAAGCTCTGGAAACACCATATATTTT. It encodes CASSSTDGSSGNTIYF. The full variable domain, in which reference TRBV7-2 and TRBJ1-3 provide the parts outside the CDR3, is GAGVSQSPSNKVTEKGKDVELRCDPISGHTALYWYRQSLGQGLEFLIYFQGNSAPDKSGLPSDRFSAERTGGSVSTLTIQRTQQEDSAVYLCASSSTDGSSGNTIYFGEGSWLTVV.

This clonotype was observed many times. The chain carries TRBV12-3 or TRBV12-4 and TRBJ1-5; D is unclear. With 7 bases removed from V and 2 bases from J, the gap between germline ends came to 9 bases. The CDR3 length is 13 residues. CDR3 nucleotides: TGTGCCAGCACCCCTGGCGGCAATCAGCCCCAGCATTTT. Encoded protein: CASTPGGNQPQHF.

This clonotype was recorded many times. The V and J genes are TRBV20-1 and TRBJ1-1, with a possible D match to TRBD1 (5 bases). This CDR3 has 13 residues. With 4 bases removed from V and 5 bases from J, the gap between germline ends came to 14 bases. Per germline, CDR1 DFQATT and CDR2 SNEGSKA (reference sequence). The CDR3, as DNA: TGCAGTGCTAAGAAAGTCCAGGGAACTGAAGCTTTCTTT. This gives the protein CSAKKVQGTEAFF.

This clonotype was observed at least ten times. The chain carries TRBV15 and TRBJ2-6; D gene uncertain. V lost 1 base, J lost 3 bases, and 10 bases lay in between. Germline CDR1 and CDR2: LNHNV and YYDKDF (reference sequence). The CDR3 spans 16 residues. CDR3 sequence reads: CATSRVVGRGANVLTF. DNA of the CDR3: TGTGCCACCAGCAGAGTCGTAGGACGTGGGGCCAACGTCCTGACTTTC.

The V and J genes are TRBV29-1 and TRBJ2-4; D could derive from TRBD1 or TRBD2 (5 bases each). This CDR3 contains 12 residues. V dropped 4 bases and J dropped 5 bases, with 9 bases sitting between them. Germline V gene data show CDR1 as SQVTM and CDR2 as ANQGSEA. CDR3 protein: CSVVWDQNIQYF. CDR3 sequence (DNA): TGCAGCGTTGTCTGGGACCAAAACATTCAGTACTTC. Full variable domain (rest looked up from reference TRBV29-1 and TRBJ2-4): SAVISQKPSRDICQRGTSLTIQCQVDSQVTMMFWYRQQPGQSLTLIATANQGSEATYESGFVIDKFPISRPNLTFSTLTVSNMSPEDSSIYLCSVVWDQNIQYFGAGTRLSVL.

This rearrangement joins TRBV3-1 to TRBJ1-6, with a possible D match to TRBD1 (6 bases). Trimming shortened V by 4 bases and J by 4 bases, and 14 bases separated the two germline ends. The germline gives CDR1 LGHDT, CDR2 YNNKEL (reference sequence). The CDR3 length is 16 residues. The CDR3: CASSLGQPLYNSPLHF. The CDR3 DNA follows: TGTGCCAGCAGCCTAGGACAGCCATTATATAATTCACCCCTCCACTTT.

This clonotype was counted many times. The V gene is TRBV6-1, the J gene TRBJ2-7; D assignment may be TRBD1 or TRBD2 (5 bases each). The V gene's germline CDR1 is MNHNS and CDR2 SASEGT. V lost 8 bases, J lost 3 bases, and 17 bases lay in between. The length of the CDR3 is 14 residues. As DNA, the CDR3 is TGTGCCAGCCAACGGATTGTGGGGGTCTACGAGCAGTACTTC. Amino acids: CASQRIVGVYEQYF.

This clonotype was counted only a few times. The V gene is TRBV13, the J gene TRBJ2-1; possibly TRBD2 for D (5 bases). CDR3 length: 16 amino acids. V lost 3 bases and J 0 bases, leaving 12 bases between the germline ends. Germline CDR1 PRHDT, CDR2 FYEKMQ (reference sequence). This CDR3 reads CASSFFDYASYNEQFF. CDR3 sequence (DNA): TGTGCCAGCAGCTTCTTCGACTACGCCTCCTACAATGAGCAGTTCTTC.

Many counts were recorded for this clonotype. The chain couples TRBV7-2 to TRBJ2-5; the D gene is possibly TRBD2 (6 bases). V shed 3 bases and J shed 0 bases, with 14 bases lying between them. There are 16 residues in the CDR3. Germline values: CDR1 SGHTA, CDR2 FQGNSA. CDR3 in DNA: TGTGCCAGCAGCTTTTTGGGGCTAGCGTACCAAGAGACCCAGTACTTC. As protein: CASSFLGLAYQETQYF. Complete variable domain (other parts from reference TRBV7-2 and TRBJ2-5): GAGVSQSPSNKVTEKGKDVELRCDPISGHTALYWYRQSLGQGLEFLIYFQGNSAPDKSGLPSDRFSAERTGGSVSTLTIQRTQQEDSAVYLCASSFLGLAYQETQYFGPGTRLLVL.

The V call is TRBV27, the J call TRBJ2-7; 7 bases map to TRBD1. This CDR3 has 14 residues. The V segment lost 8 bases and the J segment 5 bases; nucleotides outside the gene matches: 12. Germline values: CDR1 MNHEY, CDR2 SMNVEV (reference sequence). This CDR3 reads CASGETGRVNEQYF. CDR3 sequence (DNA): TGTGCCAGCGGGGAGACAGGGAGAGTGAACGAGCAGTACTTC.

V is TRBV3-1 and J is TRBJ2-7; 13 bases fit TRBD2. The junction had 7 bases not matched to a gene; V was cut back by 4 bases and J by 7 bases. Germline CDR1 reads LGHDT; CDR2 reads YNNKEL (reference sequence). The CDR3 is made up of 15 amino acids. The CDR3 loop is CASSPRQTSGREQYF. The CDR3 DNA is TGTGCCAGCAGCCCCCGGCAGACTAGCGGGAGGGAGCAGTACTTC.

The chain employs TRBV19 and TRBJ2-7; 9 nucleotides match TRBD2. With V trimmed by 3 bases and J by 5 bases, 5 bases remained unmatched. The CDR3 is made up of 14 amino acids. Germline CDR1 LNHDA, CDR2 SQIVND (reference sequence). The CDR3 reads CASSISSGIDEQYF. CDR3 nucleotide sequence: TGTGCCAGTAGTATTTCTAGCGGGATTGACGAGCAGTACTTC.

This clonotype was found many times. The V gene is TRBV6-2 or TRBV6-3, the J gene TRBJ2-7, with D unclear. The CDR3 covers 12 residues. Trimming removed 2 bases at V and 3 bases at J, with 5 bases between. The germline gives CDR1 MNHEY, CDR2 SVGEGT. CDR3 sequence: CASSYGNYEQYF. CDR3 coding DNA: TGTGCCAGCAGTTACGGGAACTACGAGCAGTACTTC.

This clonotype has only a few counts. V gene TRBV14 combines with J gene TRBJ2-1; D gene unclear. The V and J ends lost 0 bases and 12 bases respectively, with 9 bases between them. Germline V CDR1 and CDR2: SGHDN, FVKESK. The CDR3 runs to 12 residues. The DNA for the CDR3 is TGTGCCAGCAGCCAAGAGCCCATTCGGCAGTTCTTC. It translates to CASSQEPIRQFF.

This clonotype appeared many times. The chain links TRBV6-1 to TRBJ2-1, with a weak D call TRBD1 (6 bases). Deletions cut 5 bases from V and 4 bases from J, with 12 bases between. Per the germline V gene, CDR1 is MNHNS and CDR2 is SASEGT. CDR3 size: 14 residues. CDR3 in DNA: TGTGCCAGCAGTTCGGTCAGGGGATACAATGAGCAGTTCTTC. It encodes CASSSVRGYNEQFF.

This clonotype was observed once. V is TRBV3-1 and J is TRBJ1-1; maybe TRBD1 (6 bases). Trimming took 8 bases from V and 7 from J, leaving 17 bases between them. CDR1 and CDR2 from the germline V gene are LGHDT and YNNKEL (reference sequence). The CDR3 spans 13 residues. In DNA, the CDR3 is TGTGCCAGCGCCTCGGGGGGGCTGGTTGAAGCTTTCTTT. This gives the protein CASASGGLVEAFF.

This chain uses TRBV20-1 with TRBJ2-7; D is possibly TRBD1 (5 bases). CDR3 length equals 13 residues. Germline V gene lookup returns CDR1 DFQATT and CDR2 SNEGSKA (reference sequence). Trimming cost V 2 bases and J 5 bases, with 13 bases left between them. The CDR3 region is CSARLTGINEQYF. CDR3 in DNA: TGCAGTGCTAGACTCACAGGTATCAACGAGCAGTACTTC.

The chain links TRBV5-8 to TRBJ2-3; D remains unclear. CDR1 and CDR2 (germline): SGHTS, YDEGEE. Trimming pared 1 base from V and 2 bases from J, leaving 5 bases between. The CDR3 is 13 amino acids. CDR3 nucleotides: TGTGCCAGCAGCTTGCCCGCCACAGATACGCAGTATTTT. It is translated as CASSLPATDTQYF.

In its sample, this clonotype was seen a few times. This sequence joins TRBV4-2 and TRBJ2-7, with TRBD2 matching 11 bases. This CDR3 comprises 16 residues. The V gene end was trimmed by 1 base and the J gene end by 3 bases; junction bases not matched to a gene: 5. Germline V lookup: CDR1 LGHNA, CDR2 YNFKEQ. CDR3 in amino acids: CASSQVETSGNYEQYF. In nucleotides, the CDR3 is TGTGCCAGCAGCCAAGTGGAGACTAGCGGGAACTACGAGCAGTACTTC.

This clonotype was counted between two and nine times. The chain combines TRBV20-1 with TRBJ2-3; 8 nucleotides align to TRBD2. This CDR3 region has 12 residues. Germline CDR1 DFQATT, CDR2 SNEGSKA (reference sequence). The junction had 3 bases not matched to a gene; V was cut back by 6 bases and J by 4 bases. CDR3 nucleotide sequence: TGCAGTGCCATCGGGGGGGCAGATACGCAGTATTTT. The encoded protein is CSAIGGADTQYF.